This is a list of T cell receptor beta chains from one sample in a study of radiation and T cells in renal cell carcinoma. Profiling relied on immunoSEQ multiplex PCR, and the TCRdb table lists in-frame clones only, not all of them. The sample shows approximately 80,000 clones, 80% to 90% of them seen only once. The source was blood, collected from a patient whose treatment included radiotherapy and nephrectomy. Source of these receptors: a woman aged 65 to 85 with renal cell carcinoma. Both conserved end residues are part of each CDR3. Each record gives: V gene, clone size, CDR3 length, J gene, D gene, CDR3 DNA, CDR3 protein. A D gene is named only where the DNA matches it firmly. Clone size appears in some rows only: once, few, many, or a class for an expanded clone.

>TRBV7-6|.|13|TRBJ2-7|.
TGTGCCAGCAGCCTACTAGCCGCTGCCGAGCAGTACTTC
CASSLLAAAEQYF
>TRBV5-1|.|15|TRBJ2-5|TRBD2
TGCGCCAGCAGCTTGTTCCGGGGGGGCGCAGAGACCCAGTACTTC
CASSLFRGGAETQYF
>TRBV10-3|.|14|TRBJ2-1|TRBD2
TGTGCCATCAGTCCCCTGGGGACTAGCGGGGAGCAGTTCTTC
CAISPLGTSGEQFF
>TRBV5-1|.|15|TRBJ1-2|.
TGCGCCAGCAGCGGGTGGACAGTGACTAACTATGGCTACACCTTC
CASSGWTVTNYGYTF
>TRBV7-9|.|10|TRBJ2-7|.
TGTGCCTCCGGGGGTTACGAGCAGTACTTC
CASGGYEQYF
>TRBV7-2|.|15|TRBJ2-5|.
TGTGCCAGCAGCGCGGGGCGGGGCCCCAGGGAGACCCAGTACTTC
CASSAGRGPRETQYF
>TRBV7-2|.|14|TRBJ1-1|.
TGTGCCAGCAGCTTAGTGGGGGCGGGGGGAGAAGCTTTCTTT
CASSLVGAGGEAFF
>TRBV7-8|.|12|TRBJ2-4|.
TGTGCCAGCAGCTTCGCGGAAAACATTCAGTACTTC
CASSFAENIQYF
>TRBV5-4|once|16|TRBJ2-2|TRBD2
TGTGCCAGCAGCCGGGGGGGGCCAGGGAACACCGGGGAGCTGTTTTTT
CASSRGGPGNTGELFF
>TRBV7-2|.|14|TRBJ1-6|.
TGTGCCAGCAGCTTAGATGCAGTAAGGTCACCCCTCCACTTT
CASSLDAVRSPLHF
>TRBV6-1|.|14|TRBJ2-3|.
TGTGCCAGCAGTGTTCGGGGGGCTGGCGATACGCAGTATTTT
CASSVRGAGDTQYF
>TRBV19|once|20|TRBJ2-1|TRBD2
TGTGCCAGTAGTATAGAAAGTTGGGTAGCGGGGGACAGCTCCTACAATGAGCAGTTCTTC
CASSIESWVAGDSSYNEQFF
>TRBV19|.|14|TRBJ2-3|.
TGTGCCAGTAGTCCGGGGGCGATCACAGATACGCAGTATTTT
CASSPGAITDTQYF
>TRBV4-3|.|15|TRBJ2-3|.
TGCGCCAGCAGCCATGGGCCAGGAAGCACAGATACGCAGTATTTT
CASSHGPGSTDTQYF
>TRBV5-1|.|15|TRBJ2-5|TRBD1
TGCGCCAGCAGCTTGGGGGGGACAGTCCAAGAGACCCAGTACTTC
CASSLGGTVQETQYF